Following are 21 T cell receptor beta chains from one sample sequenced in a study of shared clonotypes between healthy human individuals. Data came from immunoSEQ multiplex PCR; TCRdb stores just in-frame clones and leaves some out. The data show approximately 320,000 clones, around 86% seen once. The sequenced sample was memory CD8+ T cells sorted from blood. As for subset: CD45RO+ cells pooled with CCR7-negative TemRA cells. These receptors all stem from a man younger than 35 in good health.

The chain links TRBV30 to TRBJ2-7; TRBD1 is a possible D gene (5 bases). Deletions cut 0 bases from V and 0 bases from J, with 12 bases between. Germline assignment: CDR1 GTSNPN and CDR2 SVGIG (reference sequence). The CDR3 extends over 15 amino acids. The CDR3 DNA reads TGTGCCTGGAGTGTACTGGACACCCTCTCCTACGAGCAGTACTTC. Protein sequence: CAWSVLDTLSYEQYF.

The J gene is TRBJ2-1, the V gene TRBV7-3; D possibly corresponds to TRBD1 (7 bases). The germline V gene has CDR1 SGHTA and CDR2 FQGTGA. There are 14 residues in the CDR3. Trimming removed 2 bases from V and 10 bases from J, with 15 bases in between. Written as DNA, the CDR3 is TGTGCCAGCAGCTTATATGGAGGGGGCTTAGAGCAGTTCTTC. It encodes CASSLYGGGLEQFF.

This clone was recorded a few times. This sequence joins TRBV6-6 and TRBJ2-7, with 8 bases that match TRBD2. The CDR3 sequence is 14 residues long. The V segment lost 6 bases and the J segment 6 bases; nucleotides outside the gene matches: 10. The V gene's germline CDR1 is MNHNY and CDR2 SVGAGI (reference sequence). The CDR3 sequence: CASSPFREGREQYF. In nucleotides, the CDR3 is TGTGCCAGCAGCCCTTTTCGGGAGGGCCGCGAGCAGTACTTC.

Here the CDR3 reads CASSSNVFGENTGELFF. The CDR3 DNA is TGTGCCAGCAGTTCCAATGTCTTCGGGGAGAACACCGGGGAGCTGTTTTTT. The chain uses TRBV28 and TRBJ2-2; weak D call: TRBD2 (5 bases). V lost 4 bases to trimming and J lost 1 base, with 16 bases between them. This CDR3 contains 17 residues. Germline V gene sequence: CDR1 MDHEN, CDR2 SYDVKM. Variable domain in full (rest from reference TRBV28 and TRBJ2-2): DVKVTQSSRYLVKRTGEKVFLECVQDMDHENMFWYRQDPGLGLRLIYFSYDVKMKEKGDIPEGYSVSREKKERFSLILESASTNQTSMYLCASSSNVFGENTGELFFGEGSRLTVL.

The J gene is TRBJ1-2, the V gene TRBV27, with D tentatively TRBD1 (6 bases). V shed 7 bases and J shed 2 bases, with 17 bases lying between them. The CDR3 length is 15 residues. Germline V lookup: CDR1 MNHEY, CDR2 SMNVEV (reference sequence). Here the CDR3 reads CASTLTGEGNYGYTF. The CDR3, as DNA: TGTGCCAGCACTTTGACAGGAGAGGGGAACTATGGCTACACCTTC.

DNA of the CDR3: TGCGCCAGCAGCGTAGGGGACAGCTCTGGAAACACCATATATTTT. Residues: CASSVGDSSGNTIYF. The chain couples TRBV5-1 to TRBJ1-3; TRBD1 agrees at 7 bases. CDR1 and CDR2 (germline): SGHRS, YFSETQ. The CDR3 sequence is 15 residues long. V lost 4 bases to trimming and J lost 0 bases; unmatched junction nucleotides: 4.

The chain joins TRBV30 to TRBJ2-5; D remains unclear. Germline V lookup: CDR1 GTSNPN, CDR2 SVGIG (reference sequence). The CDR3 sequence is 13 residues long. Between the trimmed V and J ends, which lost 4 bases and 0 bases, there was a span of 9 bases. CDR3 amino acids: CAWKAENQETQYF. The CDR3 region has the DNA TGTGCCTGGAAGGCGGAAAACCAAGAGACCCAGTACTTC.

V gene TRBV7-9 combines with J gene TRBJ1-3, with 8 bases identical to TRBD1. From germline, CDR1 is SEHNR and CDR2 FQNEAQ (reference sequence). The CDR3 runs 19 residues. V shed 5 bases, J shed 4 bases, and the junction held 19 bases outside the gene matches. CDR3 DNA: TGTGCCAGCAGCACCCACAGGGGGATGGGGACGAGTGGAGGAAACACCATATATTTT. It yields the protein CASSTHRGMGTSGGNTIYF.

The chain links TRBV29-1 to TRBJ2-7, with 7 nucleotides matching TRBD2. The germline CDR1 and CDR2 sequences are SQVTM and ANQGSEA. The ends lost 5 bases at V and 4 bases at J; junction bases unmatched: 14. The CDR3 spans 15 residues. The CDR3 bases are TGCAGCGTTTCCTCGTGGCGGGAGAGTTCGTACGAGCAGTACTTC. Translated, it gives CSVSSWRESSYEQYF.

This clone was seen a handful of times. Different DNA sequences within this sample yield the same CDR3. The J gene is TRBJ1-1, the V gene TRBV9, with D unclear. The CDR3 length is 13 residues. Germline CDR1 and CDR2: SGDLS and YYNGEE. V dropped 0 bases and J dropped 3 bases, with 6 bases sitting between them. The CDR3 DNA reads TGTGCCAGCAGCGTAGGGGGTGACACTGAAGCTTTCTTT. Translated, it gives CASSVGGDTEAFF.

The gene calls are TRBV9 and TRBJ2-7, with D unclear. Looked up from germline, CDR1 is SGDLS and CDR2 is YYNGEE. CDR3 length: 13 residues. V was cut by 4 bases and J by 0 bases, with 8 bases left in between. The CDR3 coding sequence is TGTGCCAGCAGCCGTGGAGACTCCTACGAGCAGTACTTC. Translated, it gives CASSRGDSYEQYF.

This sequence joins TRBV2 and TRBJ2-7; TRBD2 aligns across 10 bases. V trimming: 3 bases; J trimming: 4 bases; junction bases outside the gene matches: 9. The CDR3 spans 16 residues. Per the germline V gene, CDR1 is SNHLY and CDR2 is FYNNEI. The CDR3 reads CASSDAGLAVFYEQYF. In DNA form, the CDR3 reads TGTGCCAGCAGTGATGCCGGACTAGCGGTGTTTTACGAGCAGTACTTC. Full variable domain (rest looked up from reference TRBV2 and TRBJ2-7): EPEVTQTPSHQVTQMGQEVILRCVPISNHLYFYWYRQILGQKVEFLVSFYNNEISEKSEIFDDQFSVERPDGSNFTLKIRSTKLEDSAMYFCASSDAGLAVFYEQYFGPGTRLTVT.

V is TRBV10-3 and J is TRBJ2-7; 10 nucleotides line up with TRBD2. The CDR3 extends over 15 amino acids. V shed 8 bases, J shed 3 bases, and the junction held 10 bases outside the gene matches. Germline V gene lookup returns CDR1 ENHRY and CDR2 SYGVKD. Here the CDR3 DNA reads TGTGCCATCCATTGGGCGGCTAGCGGGGGCTACGAGCAGTACTTC. Encoded protein: CAIHWAASGGYEQYF.

CDR3 residues: CASSHGTTYGYTF. The CDR3 nucleotides read TGTGCCAGCAGCCACGGGACAACCTATGGCTACACCTTC. The rearrangement joins TRBV27 to TRBJ1-2; a weak D match, TRBD1 (6 bases). This CDR3 has 13 amino acids. Per germline, CDR1 MNHEY and CDR2 SMNVEV (reference sequence). The germline V and J ends were trimmed by 6 bases and 4 bases, with 12 bases remaining between them.

V and J are TRBV11-2 and TRBJ1-2; D possibly corresponds to TRBD1 (5 bases). V was trimmed by 1 base and J by 4 bases, leaving 16 bases between them. This CDR3 region has 16 residues. Germline CDR1 reads SGHAT; CDR2 reads FQNNGV. This CDR3 is CASSLGGAAPFYGYTF. The CDR3 coding sequence is TGTGCCAGCAGCTTAGGTGGGGCCGCTCCGTTCTATGGCTACACCTTC.

This clone was detected only once. V is TRBV18 and J is TRBJ2-1; no definite D call. CDR3 size: 15 residues. V was shortened by 0 bases and J by 1 base, with 7 bases between the two germline ends. Germline CDR1 and CDR2: KGHSH and LQKENI. The CDR3 spells CASSPPIGSYNEQFF. CDR3 nucleotides: TGTGCCAGCTCACCACCGATAGGGTCCTACAATGAGCAGTTCTTC.

This clone was seen only once. CDR3: CASSITGGAPYEQYF. In nucleotides, the CDR3 is TGTGCCAGCAGCATAACAGGGGGCGCGCCGTACGAGCAGTACTTC. This chain joins TRBV11-2 and TRBJ2-7; 9 bases are a match to TRBD1. This CDR3 spans 15 amino acids. The V and J ends lost 5 bases and 4 bases, in that order; junction bases with no gene match: 9. CDR1 SGHAT and CDR2 FQNNGV come from the germline V gene.

The gene calls are TRBV6-6 and TRBJ2-3; D tentatively fits TRBD1 or TRBD2 (6 bases each). Germline V gives CDR1 MNHNY, CDR2 SVGAGI (reference sequence). Trimming removed 4 bases at V and 2 bases at J, with 16 bases between. There are 16 residues in the CDR3. The CDR3: CASSLGLEGDTDTQYF. CDR3 in DNA: TGTGCCAGCAGTTTGGGCTTGGAGGGGGACACAGATACGCAGTATTTT.

This chain links TRBV7-9 with TRBJ2-7, with 8 bases lining up with TRBD1. With V trimmed by 4 bases and J by 9 bases, 8 bases remained unmatched. The CDR3 contains 13 residues. Germline CDR1 is SEHNR and CDR2 is FQNEAQ (reference sequence). CDR3 in amino acids: CASSSSLRGLQYF. The CDR3 nucleotides are TGTGCCAGCAGCTCCTCTCTCAGGGGGCTGCAGTACTTC.

V gene TRBV11-2 combines with J gene TRBJ2-7, with 13 bases that match TRBD2. The CDR3 spans 18 residues. V lost 1 base and J lost 4; bases outside the gene matches: 10. From germline, CDR1 is SGHAT and CDR2 FQNNGV. The CDR3 sequence: CASSLGVRLAGGQYEQYF. CDR3 DNA: TGTGCCAGCAGCTTAGGGGTGAGACTAGCGGGGGGCCAGTACGAGCAGTACTTC.

V gene TRBV7-8 combines with J gene TRBJ1-5, with TRBD1 as a possible D gene (5 bases). Germline CDR1 and CDR2: SGHVS and FQNEAQ. V lost 5 bases, J lost 3 bases, and 17 bases lay in between. The CDR3 spans 16 residues. The CDR3: CASSPTDRTLNQPQHF. The CDR3 coding sequence is TGTGCCAGCAGCCCGACCGACAGAACACTCAATCAGCCCCAGCATTTT.